A selection of T cell receptor beta chains follows, all from one sample in a study of T cells in Graves' hyperthyroidism and ophthalmopathy. MiXCR, run by TCRdb on the multiplex PCR reads, gives a single entry per CDR3 protein. The sample has 600,000 to 900,000 distinct CDR3 sequences, roughly 15% seen once; the top ten hold 8.4%. The specimen sequenced was blood. These receptors were obtained from a man between 18 and 35 years old with Graves' hyperthyroidism. CDR3s include the opening cysteine and the closing phenylalanine or tryptophan. Each record gives: J gene, V gene, D gene, clone size, CDR3 protein, CDR3 DNA. A D gene is named only where the DNA matches it firmly. Not every row has a clone size; where given, it reads once, few, many or a size class.

j_call: TRBJ2-7; v_call: TRBV28; d_call: NA; clone_size: many; cdr3_aa: CASSFRDPTYEQYF; cdr3_nt: TGTGCCAGCAGTTTCCGGGACCCCACCTACGAGCAGTACTTC
j_call: TRBJ2-3; v_call: TRBV3-1; d_call: NA; clone_size: NA; cdr3_aa: CASSRGRDYRADTQYF; cdr3_nt: TGTGCCAGCAGCCGGGGCAGAGACTACAGGGCAGATACGCAGTATTTT
j_call: TRBJ2-1; v_call: TRBV27; d_call: NA; clone_size: NA; cdr3_aa: CASSWLETYNEQFF; cdr3_nt: TGTGCCAGCAGTTGGCTAGAAACTTACAATGAGCAGTTCTTC
j_call: TRBJ2-7; v_call: TRBV13; d_call: TRBD1; clone_size: NA; cdr3_aa: CASSSSPGTADPMEQYF; cdr3_nt: TGTGCCAGCAGCTCCTCCCCCGGGACAGCCGATCCTATGGAGCAGTACTTC
j_call: TRBJ2-1; v_call: TRBV28; d_call: NA; clone_size: few; cdr3_aa: CASTQLGLSSYNEQFF; cdr3_nt: TGTGCCAGCACCCAACTGGGACTGAGCTCCTACAATGAGCAGTTCTTC
j_call: TRBJ2-1; v_call: TRBV7-2; d_call: NA; clone_size: many; cdr3_aa: CASSFAVIASNEQFF; cdr3_nt: TGTGCCAGCAGCTTTGCCGTAATAGCGTCCAATGAGCAGTTCTTC
j_call: TRBJ2-1; v_call: TRBV24-1; d_call: NA; clone_size: few; cdr3_aa: CATSDLALSYNEQFF; cdr3_nt: TGTGCCACCAGTGACCTAGCGTTATCCTACAATGAGCAGTTCTTC
j_call: TRBJ2-3; v_call: TRBV28; d_call: TRBD2; clone_size: many; cdr3_aa: CASSSPGLAGVLADTQYF; cdr3_nt: TGTGCCAGCAGTTCACCGGGACTAGCGGGAGTCCTCGCAGATACGCAGTATTTT
j_call: TRBJ2-7; v_call: TRBV12-3/TRBV12-4; d_call: NA; clone_size: many; cdr3_aa: CASSTSDPSEQYF; cdr3_nt: TGTGCCAGCAGCACCTCGGACCCGAGCGAGCAGTACTTC
j_call: TRBJ2-2; v_call: TRBV20-1; d_call: NA; clone_size: many; cdr3_aa: CSAVSGAEKGGELFF; cdr3_nt: TGCAGTGCTGTTTCCGGGGCAGAGAAGGGCGGGGAGCTGTTTTTT
j_call: TRBJ2-2; v_call: TRBV10-3; d_call: NA; clone_size: many; cdr3_aa: CAISESIAGELFF; cdr3_nt: TGTGCCATCAGTGAGTCGATCGCCGGGGAGCTGTTTTTT
j_call: TRBJ2-2; v_call: TRBV6-1; d_call: TRBD1; clone_size: NA; cdr3_aa: CASRTGGHGELFF; cdr3_nt: TGTGCCAGCAGGACAGGGGGGCACGGGGAGCTGTTTTTT
j_call: TRBJ2-2; v_call: TRBV7-9; d_call: TRBD1; clone_size: NA; cdr3_aa: CASSLEPTGFGTGELFF; cdr3_nt: TGTGCCAGCAGCCTTGAACCGACAGGGTTTGGCACCGGGGAGCTGTTTTTT
j_call: TRBJ2-5; v_call: TRBV15; d_call: NA; clone_size: once; cdr3_aa: CATRLPTATQETQYF; cdr3_nt: TGTGCCACCAGATTACCGACAGCAACCCAAGAGACCCAGTACTTC
j_call: TRBJ2-7; v_call: TRBV28; d_call: TRBD2; clone_size: NA; cdr3_aa: CASRVTGLASLRSPYEQYF; cdr3_nt: TGTGCCAGCAGGGTAACGGGACTAGCGAGCCTCAGGTCCCCCTACGAGCAGTACTTC
j_call: TRBJ2-3; v_call: TRBV24-1; d_call: NA; clone_size: NA; cdr3_aa: CATSEGGVKADTQYF; cdr3_nt: TGTGCCACCAGTGAAGGGGGAGTTAAAGCAGATACGCAGTATTTT
j_call: TRBJ2-3; v_call: TRBV27; d_call: NA; clone_size: NA; cdr3_aa: CASSLSIRTARLTDTQYF; cdr3_nt: TGTGCCAGCAGTTTATCGATCAGGACCGCTAGGTTAACAGATACGCAGTATTTT
j_call: TRBJ1-1; v_call: TRBV27; d_call: NA; clone_size: many; cdr3_aa: CASSSIGVGAFF; cdr3_nt: TGTGCCAGCAGCTCAATCGGGGTGGGAGCTTTCTTT
j_call: TRBJ2-7; v_call: TRBV28; d_call: TRBD2; clone_size: many; cdr3_aa: CASSLPLGLAVYEQYF; cdr3_nt: TGTGCCAGCAGTCTACCGCTGGGACTAGCGGTTTACGAGCAGTACTTC
j_call: TRBJ2-3; v_call: TRBV10-1; d_call: TRBD2; clone_size: many; cdr3_aa: CASSEYQLAGGKEDTQYF; cdr3_nt: TGCGCCAGCAGTGAGTACCAACTAGCGGGAGGGAAAGAAGATACGCAGTATTTT
j_call: TRBJ2-7; v_call: TRBV7-2; d_call: NA; clone_size: NA; cdr3_aa: CASSPLTAALNEQYF; cdr3_nt: TGTGCCAGCAGCCCATTGACGGCAGCTCTCAACGAGCAGTACTTC
j_call: TRBJ2-7; v_call: TRBV20-1; d_call: NA; clone_size: NA; cdr3_aa: CSASATTKVYEQYF; cdr3_nt: TGCAGTGCTAGTGCGACTACGAAGGTCTACGAGCAGTACTTC
j_call: TRBJ2-7; v_call: TRBV11-2; d_call: NA; clone_size: many; cdr3_aa: CASSPRATPIYEQYF; cdr3_nt: TGTGCCAGCAGCCCCCGAGCGACACCGATCTACGAGCAGTACTTC
j_call: TRBJ1-2; v_call: TRBV16; d_call: NA; clone_size: NA; cdr3_aa: CASSKLQDNYGYTF; cdr3_nt: TGTGCCAGCAGCAAACTACAGGATAACTATGGCTACACCTTC
j_call: TRBJ2-1; v_call: TRBV15; d_call: TRBD2; clone_size: few; cdr3_aa: CATSRDFGGGPFNEQFF; cdr3_nt: TGTGCCACCAGCAGAGATTTCGGGGGAGGGCCTTTCAATGAGCAGTTCTTC
j_call: TRBJ2-1; v_call: TRBV12-3/TRBV12-4; d_call: TRBD1; clone_size: many; cdr3_aa: CASSFGDRTGEQFF; cdr3_nt: TGTGCCAGCAGTTTCGGCGATCGGACAGGTGAGCAGTTCTTC
j_call: TRBJ1-5; v_call: TRBV10-3; d_call: NA; clone_size: few; cdr3_aa: CAISEQGQYQPQHF; cdr3_nt: TGTGCCATCAGTGAGCAGGGGCAGTATCAGCCCCAGCATTTT
j_call: TRBJ2-7; v_call: TRBV20-1; d_call: NA; clone_size: few; cdr3_aa: CSAQGGTYEQYF; cdr3_nt: TGCAGTGCTCAAGGGGGAACCTACGAGCAGTACTTC
j_call: TRBJ1-5; v_call: TRBV28; d_call: NA; clone_size: many; cdr3_aa: CASSSLDLASNQPQHF; cdr3_nt: TGTGCCAGCAGTTCCCTCGACCTCGCCTCCAATCAGCCCCAGCATTTT
j_call: TRBJ2-1; v_call: TRBV4-2; d_call: NA; clone_size: many; cdr3_aa: CASSQERPSNEQFF; cdr3_nt: TGTGCCAGCAGCCAAGAGAGACCGAGCAATGAGCAGTTCTTC
j_call: TRBJ2-7; v_call: TRBV10-2; d_call: NA; clone_size: NA; cdr3_aa: CASSEASQTYEQYF; cdr3_nt: TGCGCCAGCAGTGAGGCTAGTCAGACCTACGAGCAGTACTTC
j_call: TRBJ1-1; v_call: TRBV2; d_call: NA; clone_size: many; cdr3_aa: CASIGPGSMNTEAFF; cdr3_nt: TGTGCCAGCATCGGCCCAGGGTCAATGAACACTGAAGCTTTCTTT
j_call: TRBJ2-3; v_call: TRBV15; d_call: NA; clone_size: many; cdr3_aa: CATSRDFQGSDTQYF; cdr3_nt: TGTGCCACCAGCAGAGATTTCCAGGGGTCAGATACGCAGTATTTT
j_call: TRBJ2-7; v_call: TRBV6-5; d_call: NA; clone_size: NA; cdr3_aa: CASSYGRGGIAYEQYF; cdr3_nt: TGTGCCAGCAGTTATGGGCGAGGCGGGATCGCGTACGAGCAGTACTTC
j_call: TRBJ2-1; v_call: TRBV18; d_call: NA; clone_size: NA; cdr3_aa: CASRGVYNEQFF; cdr3_nt: TGTGCCAGCCGAGGGGTCTACAATGAGCAGTTCTTC
j_call: TRBJ2-5; v_call: TRBV6-5; d_call: NA; clone_size: few; cdr3_aa: CASSYGGGLETQYF; cdr3_nt: TGTGCCAGCAGTTACGGTGGGGGGTTAGAGACCCAGTACTTC
j_call: TRBJ2-4; v_call: TRBV13; d_call: TRBD1; clone_size: NA; cdr3_aa: CASSSRDRGEGNIQYF; cdr3_nt: TGTGCCAGCAGCTCCCGGGACAGGGGAGAAGGAAACATTCAGTACTTC
j_call: TRBJ1-5; v_call: TRBV6-1; d_call: NA; clone_size: NA; cdr3_aa: CASSESGRAWQPQHF; cdr3_nt: TGTGCCAGCAGTGAATCAGGGAGGGCTTGGCAGCCCCAGCATTTT
j_call: TRBJ2-1; v_call: TRBV6-1; d_call: NA; clone_size: NA; cdr3_aa: CASSPTKSSYNEQFF; cdr3_nt: TGTGCCAGCAGTCCGACTAAGAGCTCCTACAATGAGCAGTTCTTC
j_call: TRBJ2-7; v_call: TRBV24-1; d_call: NA; clone_size: many; cdr3_aa: CATSDQGTREQYF; cdr3_nt: TGTGCCACCAGCGATCAGGGGACCCGCGAGCAGTACTTC
j_call: TRBJ2-7; v_call: TRBV12-3/TRBV12-4; d_call: NA; clone_size: NA; cdr3_aa: CASSSAGTLRRDEQYF; cdr3_nt: TGTGCCAGCAGTTCCGCCGGGACTCTTCGGAGGGACGAGCAGTACTTC
j_call: TRBJ2-1; v_call: TRBV20-1; d_call: TRBD2; clone_size: many; cdr3_aa: CSARERSGSPWNEQFF; cdr3_nt: TGCAGTGCTAGAGAGAGGAGCGGGAGCCCTTGGAATGAGCAGTTCTTC
j_call: TRBJ2-2; v_call: TRBV7-9; d_call: TRBD1; clone_size: many; cdr3_aa: CASSPPLGQGVTGELFF; cdr3_nt: TGTGCCAGCAGCCCCCCCTTGGGACAGGGGGTTACCGGGGAGCTGTTTTTT
j_call: TRBJ2-3; v_call: TRBV7-2; d_call: TRBD2; clone_size: NA; cdr3_aa: CASSSLGRESSGSSQYF; cdr3_nt: TGTGCCAGCAGTTCTCTAGGGCGTGAGTCTAGCGGGAGTTCGCAGTATTTT